This TCR beta chain was identified in a study of T cell changes during pregnancy in multiple sclerosis (dated by TCRdb to about 2019). Regarding the complete study: The study looked at changes in the T cell repertoire across pregnancy in women with multiple sclerosis.

Worth noting for this clone: Its antigen target is currently unknown. No base-level quality is on record; no much larger clone is a single base apart.

Libraries were prepared through the immunoSEQ multiplex PCR assay. In its TCRdb copy, this immuneACCESS table keeps in-frame sequences only and misses some clones. Where compared with another copy, unresolved V genes explain less than half of these, and the others have no known cause. Here the sample has 40,000 to 45,000 clones; 87% occur a single time. Under 1% of the sample is held by the ten biggest clonotypes. The V and J ends are trimmed by 5 bases and 5 bases, leaving 19 bases between them. Per the germline V gene, SGHVS is the CDR1 and FNYEAQ is the CDR2. Taken from cysteine to phenylalanine, the CDR3 has 17 residues. The CDR3 DNA has 51 bases and is translated from base 1.

The sequence is built from TRBV7-6 and TRBJ1-6; a tentative D call is TRBD1 (6 bases match). This sample comprised CD4+ T cells from peripheral blood mononuclear cells, obtained after pregnancy. The sequence was obtained from a female donor with multiple sclerosis, enrolled in a pregnancy study. The nucleotide sequence reads TGTGCCAGCAGCCAAGTGGAGGGGGGGAGTCATAATTCACCCCTCCACTTT. This sequence encodes CASSQVEGGSHNSPLHF. Beyond the CDR3, the reference TRBV7-6 and TRBJ1-6 genes provide the residues; the full variable domain reads: GAGVSQSPRYKVTKRGQDVALRCDPISGHVSLYWYRQALGQGPEFLTYFNYEAQQDKSGLPNDRFSAERPEGSISTLTIQRTEQRDSAMYRCASSQVEGGSHNSPLHFGNGTRLTVT.